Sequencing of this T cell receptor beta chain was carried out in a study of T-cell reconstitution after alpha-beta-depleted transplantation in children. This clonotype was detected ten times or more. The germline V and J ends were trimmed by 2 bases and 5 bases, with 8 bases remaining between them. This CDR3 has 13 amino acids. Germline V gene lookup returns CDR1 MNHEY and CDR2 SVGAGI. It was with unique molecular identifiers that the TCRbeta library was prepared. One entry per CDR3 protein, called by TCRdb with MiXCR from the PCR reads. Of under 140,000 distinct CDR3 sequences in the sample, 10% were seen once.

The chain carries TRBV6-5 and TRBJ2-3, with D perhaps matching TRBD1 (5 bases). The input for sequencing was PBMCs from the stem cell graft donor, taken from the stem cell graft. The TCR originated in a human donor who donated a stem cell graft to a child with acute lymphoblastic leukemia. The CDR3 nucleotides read TGTGCCAGCAGTTACGACAGCCGAGATACGCAGTATTTT. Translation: CASSYDSRDTQYF.